The T cell receptor beta chain described here comes from a study of cytomegalovirus exposure and HLA in healthy donors. Study-wide background: From about 180 million T cells, an earlier analysis saw approximately 110 million unique TCR beta sequences. Study outcomes and limitations: TCR beta V segments were, for the most part, productive about 90% or about 30% of the time in an earlier analysis. TCR association rates varied by HLA locus in a later analysis, with DRB1 highest and HLA-C lowest.

V lost 0 bases, J lost 3 bases, and 15 bases lay in between. Looked up from germline, CDR1 is SGHDN and CDR2 is FVKESK. This CDR3 is 16 amino acids long. As regards this clone: Its antigen is unidentified.

This cohort consisted of healthy bone marrow donors. The study ran its PCR with 60 Vbeta and 13 Jbeta primers. Here immunoSEQ multiplex PCR was the method, and the copy in TCRdb shows in-frame clones only, minus some. The table lists about 130,000 clones, roughly 79% of them singletons. The clonotype was recovered from a young man in good health and CMV-seronegative. The sample comprised PBMCs. This chain uses TRBV14 with TRBJ2-7; maybe TRBD2 (5 bases). For the CDR3, the DNA is TGTGCCAGCAGCCAAGAGGAGGCAGCGACTTACTACGAGCAGTACTTC. As protein: CASSQEEAATYYEQYF.